The entry that follows covers one T cell receptor (beta chain) sequence. The antigen remains undetermined. CDR3 length: 14 amino acids. V lost 6 bases to trimming and J lost 5 bases; unmatched junction nucleotides: 7. Germline V gives CDR1 SQVTM, CDR2 ANQGSEA. The use of a sample-barcoded 5' primer and a J-beta primer mix characterized a second PCR of about 7 to 12 cycles. One entry per CDR3 protein, called by TCRdb with MiXCR from the 5' RACE reads. The sample shows around 1,500,000 distinct CDR3 sequences, roughly 27% of them seen only once. The sample, roughly 9.5 milliliters of peripheral blood, was drawn from each donor. The data derive from a study of blood T cells in healthy people across ages. Study-wide results and limits: Fewer expanded clones and more diversity marked long-lived versus aged donors. The diversity estimates, figures obtained from one million T cells, were considered underestimates.

Material for sequencing was blood. The V and J genes are TRBV29-1 and TRBJ2-2; 9 bases agree with TRBD2. The clonotype comes from a woman under 40 in good health. CDR3 amino acids: CSVRAGGGTGELFF. The CDR3 bases are TGCAGCGTGAGAGCGGGAGGAGGGACCGGGGAGCTGTTTTTT.